Below, 20 T cell receptor beta chains from the same sample are listed, as sequenced in a study of T cells in Graves' hyperthyroidism and ophthalmopathy. TCR beta CDR3 regions were amplified from RNA transcripts. HTBI primers were used for first-round RT-PCR of the TCR CDR3. TCRdb called the multiplex PCR reads again in MiXCR, with one record for every CDR3 protein. The sample carries about 420,000 distinct CDR3 sequences, around 13% recorded once. Material: blood. Every receptor here comes from a woman aged 18-29 years with Graves' hyperthyroidism.

The V and J genes are TRBV5-6 and TRBJ2-4; 7 nucleotides line up with TRBD1. In germline, CDR1 is SGHDT, CDR2 YYEEEE. This CDR3 has 17 residues. After removal of 4 bases from V and 1 base from J, the junction contained 11 bases not matched to a gene. The CDR3 loop reads CASSTSGGRLAKNIQYF. In nucleotides, the CDR3 is TGTGCCAGCAGCACCTCAGGGGGAAGGCTGGCCAAAAACATTCAGTACTTC.

This clonotype was seen at least ten times. The chain employs TRBV25-1 and TRBJ2-5; 10 bases are a match to TRBD2. CDR3 length: 16 residues. Looked up from germline, CDR1 is MGHDK and CDR2 is SYGVNS. Trimming cost V 4 bases and J 5 bases; bases outside gene matches: 10. The CDR3, as DNA: TGTGCCAGCAGTGTAGCTAGCGGGAGCTATCTCGAGACCCAGTACTTC. Amino acids: CASSVASGSYLETQYF.

This clonotype was observed a few times. The rearrangement links TRBV4-2 to TRBJ2-2; D is unresolved. The V and J ends lost 1 base and 3 bases respectively, with 9 bases between them. Germline V CDR1 and CDR2: LGHNA, YNFKEQ. This CDR3 region has 15 residues. DNA for the CDR3: TGTGCCAGCAGCCAAGTAATCCGGGACACCGGGGAGCTGTTTTTT. It translates to CASSQVIRDTGELFF.

This clonotype has ten or more counts. The V gene is TRBV30, the J gene TRBJ2-7; tentative D call: TRBD2 (6 bases). This CDR3 has 13 residues. Trimming took off 1 base at V and 3 bases at J, with 10 bases between the two ends. The germline V gene encodes CDR1 GTSNPN and CDR2 SVGIG (reference sequence). In DNA, the CDR3 is TGTGCCTGGAGTGGGAGGGCGAACTACGAGCAGTACTTC. Its protein product is CAWSGRANYEQYF.

Points on this clonotype: Sequence at one end of the junction differs from germline and may be a read error. This sequence joins TRBV6-4 and TRBJ1-4, with TRBD1 matching over 8 bases. Per germline, CDR1 MRHNA and CDR2 SNTAGT. This CDR3 spans 15 amino acids. The CDR3 nucleotides read TGTGCCAGCAGTTACTCGGACAGGGTTGGCGAAAAACTGTTTTTT. Its translation: CASSYSDRVGEKLFF.

This clonotype was seen ten or more times. The chain recombines TRBV5-1 with TRBJ2-1; D is unresolved. CDR1 SGHRS and CDR2 YFSETQ come from the germline V gene. The CDR3 is 14 residues long. V lost 0 bases, J lost 6 bases, and 10 bases lay in between. CDR3 DNA sequence: TGCGCCAGCAGCTTGGTAGGCCGATCCAATGAGCAGTTCTTC. Its translation is CASSLVGRSNEQFF.

This clonotype was recorded a few times. The CDR3 DNA reads TGTGCCAGCAGTCTGGACGTAGGGGTCACTGAAGCTTTCTTT. Amino acid sequence: CASSLDVGVTEAFF. The gene calls are TRBV6-4 and TRBJ1-1, with D possibly being TRBD1 (5 bases). Germline lookup yields CDR1 MRHNA and CDR2 SNTAGT. V lost 5 bases and J 4 bases, leaving 14 bases between the germline ends. The CDR3 extends over 14 amino acids.

The chain combines TRBV3-1 with TRBJ2-3; TRBD1 might be the D (5 bases). Germline V CDR1 and CDR2: LGHDT, YNNKEL (reference sequence). Trimming removed 3 bases from V and 4 bases from J, with 17 bases in between. The CDR3 is 16 amino acids. The CDR3 coding sequence is TGTGCCAGCAGCCACCCAAGGGGCACTTCGGCAGATACGCAGTATTTT. Translating gives CASSHPRGTSADTQYF.

The chain couples TRBV29-1 to TRBJ2-7, with 11 bases matching TRBD1. V shed 6 bases and J 3 bases; nucleotides not matched to a gene: 4. This CDR3 contains 13 residues. Germline CDR1 and CDR2: SQVTM and ANQGSEA. The CDR3 is CSVGQGANYEQYF. In nucleotides, the CDR3 is TGCAGCGTAGGACAGGGGGCAAACTACGAGCAGTACTTC.

Regarding this clonotype: An end of the junction does not agree with germline; a read error may underlie this. This chain joins TRBV6-5 and TRBJ1-5; no firm D call. CDR1 is MNHEY and CDR2 is SVGAGI in the germline V gene. CDR3 size: 14 residues. In DNA, the CDR3 is TGTGCCAGCAGTTACGGAGCTCCGAATCAGCCCCAGCGTTTT. Translation: CASSYGAPNQPQRF.

The chain employs TRBV19 and TRBJ2-7, with 11 nucleotides matching TRBD2. Germline V gives CDR1 LNHDA, CDR2 SQIVND (reference sequence). With V trimmed by 3 bases and J by 0 bases, 1 base remained unmatched. This CDR3 has 15 amino acids. CDR3 DNA sequence: TGTGCCAGTAGTATTACTAGCGGGAGCTCCTACGAGCAGTACTTC. Amino acid sequence: CASSITSGSSYEQYF.

This clonotype was counted ten times or more. V usage is TRBV29-1 and J usage is TRBJ1-5; TRBD1 agrees at 8 bases. The length of the CDR3 is 13 residues. CDR1 and CDR2 (germline): SQVTM, ANQGSEA. The V segment lost 6 bases and the J segment 0 bases; nucleotides outside the gene matches: 1. CDR3 loop: CSVGQGSNQPQHF. The CDR3 DNA follows: TGCAGCGTAGGACAGGGTAGCAATCAGCCCCAGCATTTT. The variable domain in full, with the rest retrieved from reference TRBV29-1 and TRBJ1-5, is SAVISQKPSRDICQRGTSLTIQCQVDSQVTMMFWYRQQPGQSLTLIATANQGSEATYESGFVIDKFPISRPNLTFSTLTVSNMSPEDSSIYLCSVGQGSNQPQHFGDGTRLSIL.

This clonotype was counted only a few times. V usage is TRBV11-1 and J usage is TRBJ1-1; D is perhaps TRBD1 (5 bases). The CDR3 contains 16 residues. Trimming left V 5 bases short and J 2 bases short, with 18 bases between. Germline values: CDR1 SGHAT, CDR2 FQDESV (reference sequence). The CDR3 loop is CASSNKGGGGNTEAFF. Written as DNA, the CDR3 is TGTGCCAGCAGCAATAAAGGCGGGGGGGGTAACACTGAAGCTTTCTTT.

This clonotype was seen many times. The genes are TRBV20-1 and TRBJ2-2; tentatively, D is TRBD2 (6 bases). Germline CDR1 is DFQATT and CDR2 is SNEGSKA (reference sequence). Trimming cost V 5 bases and J 0 bases, with 16 bases left between them. CDR3 size: 16 residues. Here the CDR3 reads CSAFSVGGTNTGELFF. The CDR3 bases are TGCAGTGCTTTCTCCGTGGGAGGTACGAACACCGGGGAGCTGTTTTTT.

This clonotype appeared many times. The gene calls are TRBV5-1 and TRBJ1-1; no clear D. V was cut by 4 bases and J by 2 bases, with 9 bases left in between. CDR1 and CDR2 from the germline V gene are SGHRS and YFSETQ. The CDR3 has 13 amino acids. In DNA form, the CDR3 reads TGCGCCAGCAGCGGGCAGGTCAACACTGAAGCTTTCTTT. Protein: CASSGQVNTEAFF.

The CDR3 sequence is CSAVLTGWSTEAFF. CDR3 DNA: TGCAGTGCTGTTCTGACAGGGTGGAGCACTGAAGCTTTCTTT. The chain links TRBV20-1 to TRBJ1-1, with 7 positions matching TRBD1. CDR1 is DFQATT and CDR2 is SNEGSKA in the germline V gene (reference sequence). The CDR3 totals 14 residues. Unmatched junction bases numbered 10, after V lost 5 bases and J lost 4 bases.

The chain employs TRBV6-2 or TRBV6-3 and TRBJ2-1; 8 bases match TRBD1. Looked up from germline, CDR1 is MNHEY and CDR2 is SVGEGT. V trimming: 6 bases; J trimming: 8 bases; junction bases outside the gene matches: 12. The CDR3 has 15 residues. The CDR3 DNA reads TGTGCCAGCAGCCGACCAGGGGGCTCTGCAGATGAGCAGTTCTTC. Amino acids: CASSRPGGSADEQFF.

V is TRBV27 and J is TRBJ2-3, with 7 positions matching TRBD1. The CDR3 contains 17 residues. Germline V gene data show CDR1 as MNHEY and CDR2 as SMNVEV (reference sequence). Trimming at V came to 0 bases and at J to 0 bases, leaving 6 bases not matched to a gene. The CDR3 loop reads CASSLSRGPTSTDTQYF. The DNA for the CDR3 is TGTGCCAGCAGTTTATCGAGGGGGCCAACTAGCACAGATACGCAGTATTTT.

This clonotype was counted ten times or more. The rearrangement uses TRBV10-3 and TRBJ2-3; 8 nucleotides match TRBD2. Germline-derived CDR1 and CDR2 are ENHRY and SYGVKD. This CDR3 is built from 15 residues. Trimming took 10 bases from V and 0 from J; bases not matched to a gene: 9. The CDR3 DNA sequence: TGTGCCACCACTAGCGGAGCAACTAGCACAGATACGCAGTATTTT. Protein: CATTSGATSTDTQYF.

Many counts were recorded for this clonotype. The chain joins TRBV6-1 to TRBJ2-1; 9 bases match TRBD2. V lost 5 bases to trimming and J lost 8 bases; unmatched junction nucleotides: 10. Germline CDR1 reads MNHNS; CDR2 reads SASEGT. The CDR3 totals 15 residues. The CDR3 DNA is TGTGCCAGCAGTCCCACAGGACTAGCGACGGATGAGCAGTTCTTC. Its translation is CASSPTGLATDEQFF.